The TCR beta chain under discussion was sequenced for a study of blood T cell repertoires in COVID-19 (dated by TCRdb to 2018 to 2021). Study-level background: Collaborator samples came from the United States, Italy and Spain and covered acute and convalescent phases of COVID-19. Where available, HLA class I and class II types were obtained from metadata supplied by the sample provider rather than from assay-based typing. The samples were drawn from the first 160 participants of the ongoing ImmuneRACE study and from over 950 subjects provided by 6 global collaborators. A de-identified subject ID, COVID-19 status, age in years and sex were almost always included in the sample metadata. The dataset comprised deeply sampled blood TCRbeta repertoires from subjects exposed to, actively infected with, or recovered from COVID-19. The prospective study material was composed of cDNA or gDNA derived from T cells, B-cell-depleted T cells, or PBMCs. A freely available public database, intended as a resource for researchers studying the immune response to SARS-CoV-2, is where the repertoires were released. Broad study findings and their caveats: How much clinical and demographic metadata was included differed by source and by participant, and the metadata was provided uncurated.

The immunoSEQ Assay, a bias-controlled multiplex PCR, was used to amplify TCRbeta CDR3 regions from genomic DNA. The authors' analysis ran thus. The number of nucleated cells in each sample was estimated by amplification of reference gene primers within the assay. To quantify the absolute abundance of each unique TCRbeta CDR3 rearrangement, sequence reads were collapsed and filtered. For each sample, productive Simpson clonality was calculated as the square root of Simpson's diversity index over productive rearrangements. Here the immuneACCESS table is served through TCRdb, limited to in-frame sequences with V and J called. Missing clones are a known gap in these copies; in checked studies unresolved V genes cover under half, and the rest lacks a known reason. That table supplies the V and J calls and clone size; D and trimming were determined from the DNA. Across this sample there are around 500,000 clones, with about 88% seen only once. The ten largest clones represent 6.5% to 9.5% of the sample.

Enrolling through a virtual design, the prospective study's participants ranged in age from roughly 18 to 95 years and lived across 20 to 25 United States geographic areas. In the prospective study, cohorts were assigned on the basis of participant-reported clinical history obtained from a screening survey and a study questionnaire. Recovered participants in ImmuneRACE Cohort 3 were defined as having two consecutive negative NP/OP PCR tests, clearance from a healthcare professional, or resolution of symptoms. In the prospective study, mobile phlebotomists collected whole blood, serum and a nasopharyngeal or oropharyngeal swab from each participant. Additional blood draws and questionnaires over a 2-month period could optionally be provided by prospective study participants. Blood samples from the prospective study were shipped frozen or at room temperature prior to DNA extraction. Of note for this clone: Its antigen specificity is not known. Base qualities were left out, and no much larger clone turns up one base away.

Unmatched junction bases come to 10, with V trimmed by 4 bases and J by 5 bases. CDR1 and CDR2 are read off the germline V gene as KGHDR and SFDVKD. Including the terminal cysteine and phenylalanine, the CDR3 comprises 16 residues. The CDR3 DNA has 48 bases and is translated from base 1. The sequence derives from a woman in her sixties who had recovered from COVID-19. The chain is assembled from TRBV24-1 and TRBJ2-3, and 8 bases in between align with TRBD1. Sequenced: PBMCs or T cells enriched from blood (not recorded which). The CDR3 corresponds to CATSEPTGESLDTQYF. In nucleotides, the sequence is TGTGCCACCAGTGAGCCGACAGGGGAGAGTTTAGATACGCAGTATTTT.